Below are 20 T cell receptor beta chains sequenced from a single sample in a study of identical twins (dated by TCRdb to between 2015 and 2016). Library construction relied on 5' RACE. Sequenced using an Illumina HiSeq 2000. In TCRdb, the public reads were trimmed at Q25 with fastp and aligned with MiXCR, with productive beta chains retained. Each entry merges the rows of one CDR3 protein and shows their most common DNA and genes. The sample contains roughly 770,000 distinct CDR3 sequences, approximately 18% of them found a single time. The top ten clones comprise 13% of the sample. These data were also filed under a second study, of T cells expressing NK-cell markers.

Source material: PBMCs. The receptors originated from a woman aged 18-30 years in good health.

This clonotype was counted a few times. This chain joins TRBV20-1 and TRBJ2-1; 9 bases are a match to TRBD1. The CDR3 extends over 15 amino acids. Germline CDR1 reads DFQATT; CDR2 reads SNEGSKA (reference sequence). After removal of 1 base from V and 4 bases from J, the junction contained 5 bases not matched to a gene. CDR3 region: CSARATGQGYNEQFF. The CDR3 nucleotides read TGCAGTGCTAGAGCTACAGGACAGGGGTACAATGAGCAGTTCTTC.

This CDR3 reads CASSPQVAGELFF. As DNA, the CDR3 is TGTGCCAGCAGTCCACAGGTAGCCGGGGAGCTGTTTTTT. The gene calls are TRBV12-3 or TRBV12-4 and TRBJ2-2; D possibly corresponds to TRBD1 (5 bases). With 5 bases removed from V and 6 bases from J, the gap between germline ends came to 10 bases. CDR3 length equals 13 residues.

This clonotype was observed a handful of times. This chain joins TRBV7-6 and TRBJ1-6, with no clear D. The CDR3 is 15 residues long. CDR1 is SGHVS and CDR2 is FNYEAQ in the germline V gene. The germline V and J ends were trimmed by 3 bases and 5 bases, with 11 bases remaining between them. Here the CDR3 reads CASSLDPRNNSPLHF. CDR3 nucleotide sequence: TGTGCCAGCAGCTTGGACCCCCGGAATAATTCACCCCTCCACTTT.

This sequence joins TRBV29-1 and TRBJ2-1, with D tentatively TRBD1 or TRBD2 (5 bases each). The CDR3 totals 12 residues. Germline CDR1 and CDR2: SQVTM and ANQGSEA. V lost 7 bases, J lost 9 bases, and 16 bases lay in between. The DNA for the CDR3 is TGCAGCGCTGGCAGGGTCGGAGGTGAGCAGTTCTTC. Translated: CSAGRVGGEQFF.

V is TRBV6-1 and J is TRBJ1-1, with a tentative D call TRBD1 (5 bases). CDR1 and CDR2 from the germline V gene are MNHNS and SASEGT. V lost 6 bases to trimming and J lost 0 bases, with 20 bases between them. The CDR3 loop spans 17 amino acids. The CDR3 is CASRFIARQQMNTEAFF. CDR3 in DNA: TGTGCCAGCAGATTCATCGCTCGACAGCAAATGAACACTGAAGCTTTCTTT.

In this sample, this clonotype turned up a few times. The chain joins TRBV6-1 to TRBJ2-2; D may be TRBD2 (5 bases). The CDR3 sequence is 15 residues long. Trimming cost V 7 bases and J 3 bases, with 15 bases left between them. Per germline, CDR1 MNHNS and CDR2 SASEGT. The CDR3 DNA sequence: TGTGCCAGCAACCCCGAGGGCCCATACACCGGGGAGCTGTTTTTT. Its protein is CASNPEGPYTGELFF.

At least ten counts were recorded for this clonotype. The rearrangement joins TRBV11-2 to TRBJ2-3, with 8 bases fitting TRBD2. Germline assignment: CDR1 SGHAT and CDR2 FQNNGV. V shed 2 bases, J shed 11 bases, and the junction held 6 bases outside the gene matches. The CDR3 spans 13 residues. The DNA for the CDR3 is TGTGCCAGCAGCTTACTACAAGCGGGAGAGCAGTATTTT. It specifies CASSLLQAGEQYF.

The gene calls are TRBV11-3 and TRBJ1-1; TRBD1 aligns across 8 bases. This CDR3 contains 15 residues. Unmatched junction bases numbered 7, after V lost 6 bases and J lost 1 base. Germline CDR1 is SGHNT and CDR2 is YENEEA. CDR3 nucleotides: TGTGCCAGCAGTCCCGGGACAGGTAGGAACACTGAAGCTTTCTTT. It is translated as CASSPGTGRNTEAFF.

The genes are TRBV20-1 and TRBJ2-1, with 7 bases matching TRBD1. CDR3 length: 13 amino acids. Germline V CDR1 and CDR2: DFQATT, SNEGSKA (reference sequence). With V trimmed by 4 bases and J by 6 bases, 6 bases remained unmatched. CDR3 nucleotide sequence: TGCAGTGCTACGGACAGGAGCTTCAATGAGCAGTTCTTC. Amino acids: CSATDRSFNEQFF.

This clonotype occurred a few times. This chain joins TRBV7-9 and TRBJ2-7; the D is unclear. CDR3 length: 14 residues. Germline V lookup: CDR1 SEHNR, CDR2 FQNEAQ (reference sequence). V lost 5 bases, J lost 6 bases, and 17 bases lay in between. In nucleotides, the CDR3 is TGTGCCAGCAGCCCTGGCGGTGGGCAAGGCGAGCAGTACTTC. Translation gives CASSPGGGQGEQYF.

There are a few counts of this clonotype. CDR3 sequence: CASSNSESLPYEQYF. DNA of the CDR3: TGCGCCAGCAGCAACTCAGAGTCTCTTCCCTACGAGCAGTACTTC. The V gene is TRBV5-1, the J gene TRBJ2-7; no clear D. The CDR3 consists of 15 residues. The V gene lost 4 bases and the J gene lost 2 bases, with 16 bases spanning the gap. Germline assignment: CDR1 SGHRS and CDR2 YFSETQ.

The chain uses TRBV30 and TRBJ2-1; D could derive from TRBD1 or TRBD2 (5 bases each). V was trimmed by 8 bases and J by 4 bases, leaving 15 bases between them. CDR1 and CDR2 from the germline V gene are GTSNPN and SVGIG (reference sequence). CDR3 length: 13 amino acids. CDR3 in amino acids: CAGGPDLYNEQFF. The DNA of the CDR3 is TGTGCCGGGGGTCCGGACCTTTACAATGAGCAGTTCTTC. The entire variable domain, with the rest obtained from reference TRBV30 and TRBJ2-1, is as follows: SQTIHQWPATLVQPVGSPLSLECTVEGTSNPNLYWYRQAAGRGLQLLFYSVGIGQISSEVPQNLSASRPQDRQFILSSKKLLLSDSGFYLCAGGPDLYNEQFFGPGTRLTVL.

This clonotype was picked up many times. This chain links TRBV12-3 or TRBV12-4 with TRBJ2-3, with D uncertain. CDR3 size: 12 residues. Trimming pared 3 bases from V and 6 bases from J, leaving 7 bases between. The CDR3 coding sequence is TGTGCCAGCAGTTTTATACGGGATACGCAGTATTTT. Translating it yields CASSFIRDTQYF.

This sequence joins TRBV6-1 and TRBJ2-4; TRBD1 agrees at 7 bases. CDR1 is MNHNS and CDR2 is SASEGT in the germline V gene. V lost 7 bases and J lost 1; bases outside the gene matches: 4. The CDR3 runs 14 residues. The CDR3 DNA sequence: TGTGCCAGCATCGAGGGGGCGGCCAAAAACATTCAGTACTTC. It encodes CASIEGAAKNIQYF.

The chain uses TRBV4-3 and TRBJ2-6, with 8 bases matching TRBD2. The CDR3 runs to 19 residues. The trim removed 2 bases at V and 0 bases at J, leaving 9 bases unmatched. From germline, CDR1 is LGHNA and CDR2 YSLEER. The CDR3 DNA follows: TGCGCCAGCAGCCAATATTTGACTAGCGCAAGCTCTGGGGCCAACGTCCTGACTTTC. It translates to CASSQYLTSASSGANVLTF.

V gene TRBV7-2 combines with J gene TRBJ1-1; no firm D call. The CDR3 covers 12 residues. Germline CDR1 reads SGHTA; CDR2 reads FQGNSA. V shed 3 bases and J shed 7 bases, with 9 bases lying between them. The DNA for the CDR3 is TGTGCCAGCAGCTTTAGGGCCTTTGAAGCTTTCTTT. This gives the protein CASSFRAFEAFF.

The chain couples TRBV10-3 to TRBJ2-1; 14 bases match TRBD2. This CDR3 has 16 residues. The junction had 7 bases not matched to a gene; V was cut back by 6 bases and J by 6 bases. The V gene's germline CDR1 is ENHRY and CDR2 SYGVKD. The CDR3 DNA is TGTGCCATCAGCAGAACCGGGACTAGCGGGGGCAATGAGCAGTTCTTC. Its protein product is CAISRTGTSGGNEQFF.

This clonotype was observed a few times. The J gene is TRBJ2-1, the V gene TRBV9, with 9 nucleotides matching TRBD2. Germline CDR1 SGDLS, CDR2 YYNGEE. The length of the CDR3 is 15 residues. V shed 4 bases and J 2 bases; nucleotides not matched to a gene: 4. For the CDR3, the DNA is TGTGCCAGCAGCAACATAGCGGGGGCCTACAATGAGCAGTTCTTC. Protein sequence: CASSNIAGAYNEQFF.

This clonotype was counted a few times. The V gene is TRBV5-1, the J gene TRBJ1-1, with D possibly TRBD1 on 6 matching bases. The CDR3 consists of 15 residues. Trimming removed 6 bases at V and 0 bases at J, with 15 bases between. CDR1 SGHRS and CDR2 YFSETQ come from the germline V gene. The CDR3 DNA reads TGCGCCAGCACCCTACTGGACAGCCTGAACACTGAAGCTTTCTTT. This translates into CASTLLDSLNTEAFF.

V usage is TRBV3-1 and J usage is TRBJ2-3; D not resolved. The CDR3 contains 15 residues. Trimming took 3 bases from V and 6 from J, leaving 16 bases between them. Per the germline V gene, CDR1 is LGHDT and CDR2 is YNNKEL (reference sequence). The CDR3 coding sequence is TGTGCCAGCAGCCAGTTTGTGGGTGGTTCCGATACGCAGTATTTT. Translated: CASSQFVGGSDTQYF.